Listed below are T cell receptor beta chains from one sample, sequenced in a study of blood T cells in healthy people across ages. Via MiXCR, TCRdb re-called the 5' RACE reads, giving one row per CDR3 protein. The data show 650,000 to 800,000 distinct CDR3 sequences, with over 40% seen just once and around an eighth held by the top ten. Sequenced sample: blood. The receptors here all came from a woman aged 80 or over in good health. The CDR3 runs from the conserved cysteine through the conserved F or W. The order of the fields is D gene, clone size, J gene, V gene, CDR3 DNA, CDR3 protein. The D gene is left open where the match is weak. Clone size is stated in some rows and not others, as once, few, many or a class when expanded.

D gene: .; clone size: once; J gene: TRBJ2-2; V gene: TRBV10-3; CDR3 DNA: TGTGCCACCGGGGATTCCGGGGAGCTGTTTTTT; CDR3 protein: CATGDSGELFF
D gene: TRBD2; clone size: .; J gene: TRBJ2-7; V gene: TRBV3-1; CDR3 DNA: TGTGCCAGCAGCTTTCGCGGGAGCAAGTCTGAGCAGTACTTC; CDR3 protein: CASSFRGSKSEQYF
D gene: .; clone size: .; J gene: TRBJ2-4; V gene: TRBV6-2/TRBV6-3; CDR3 DNA: TGTGCCAGCAGTTATAATTTGGAAAAACAGGCCAAAAACATTCAGTACTTC; CDR3 protein: CASSYNLEKQAKNIQYF
D gene: .; clone size: .; J gene: TRBJ2-5; V gene: TRBV12-5; CDR3 DNA: TGTGCTAGTGGTCCCCAAGAGACCCAGTACTTC; CDR3 protein: CASGPQETQYF
D gene: .; clone size: .; J gene: TRBJ2-7; V gene: TRBV5-6; CDR3 DNA: TGTGCCAGCAGACGGCGGCTGGGGGGAATAGGCTACGAGCAGTACTTC; CDR3 protein: CASRRRLGGIGYEQYF
D gene: TRBD2; clone size: .; J gene: TRBJ2-1; V gene: TRBV5-1; CDR3 DNA: TGCGCCAGCAGCTGGGATAGCGGGGGATACAATGAGCAGTTCTTC; CDR3 protein: CASSWDSGGYNEQFF
D gene: .; clone size: .; J gene: TRBJ1-1; V gene: TRBV3-1; CDR3 DNA: TGTGCCAGCAGCTCAACCACCCTGAACACTGAAGCTTTCTTT; CDR3 protein: CASSSTTLNTEAFF
D gene: TRBD1; clone size: .; J gene: TRBJ1-2; V gene: TRBV4-1; CDR3 DNA: TGCGCCAGCAGCCAAGAAGGACAGGGAGGAGGGAACTATGGCTACACCTTC; CDR3 protein: CASSQEGQGGGNYGYTF
D gene: TRBD1; clone size: few; J gene: TRBJ1-5; V gene: TRBV20-1; CDR3 DNA: TGCAGTGCTAGAGATGGGCGGCAGGGGGGAAACCAGCCCCAGCATTTT; CDR3 protein: CSARDGRQGGNQPQHF
D gene: .; clone size: .; J gene: TRBJ2-1; V gene: TRBV20-1; CDR3 DNA: TGCAGTGCTAGAGGTGGGGCGATTTACAATGAGCAGTTCTTC; CDR3 protein: CSARGGAIYNEQFF
D gene: TRBD1; clone size: .; J gene: TRBJ2-1; V gene: TRBV9; CDR3 DNA: TGTGCCAGCAGCGTAGGGGACAGCGGCTCCTACAATGAGCAGTTCTTC; CDR3 protein: CASSVGDSGSYNEQFF
D gene: TRBD2; clone size: many; J gene: TRBJ2-1; V gene: TRBV10-3; CDR3 DNA: TGTGCCATCAAGACGACTAGCGGGATTGTGGATGAGCAGTTCTTC; CDR3 protein: CAIKTTSGIVDEQFF
D gene: .; clone size: many; J gene: TRBJ2-1; V gene: TRBV6-5; CDR3 DNA: TGTGCCAGCAGGGAGGTCCCACAAAACTACAATGAGCAGTTCTTC; CDR3 protein: CASREVPQNYNEQFF
D gene: .; clone size: once; J gene: TRBJ2-1; V gene: TRBV5-1; CDR3 DNA: TGCGCCAGCAGCTACCGGACAGGGTTGCCCGGACTAGCAAGGAATGAGCAGTTCTTC; CDR3 protein: CASSYRTGLPGLARNEQFF
D gene: TRBD2; clone size: many; J gene: TRBJ2-1; V gene: TRBV20-1; CDR3 DNA: TGCAGTGCTAGAGACGAGCGGGGGCCCGGCAATGAGCAGTTCTTC; CDR3 protein: CSARDERGPGNEQFF
D gene: TRBD1; clone size: few; J gene: TRBJ1-2; V gene: TRBV3-1; CDR3 DNA: TGTGCCAGCAGCCCACTTTCTGGGACAGACTATGGCTACACCTTC; CDR3 protein: CASSPLSGTDYGYTF
D gene: TRBD2; clone size: .; J gene: TRBJ2-1; V gene: TRBV20-1; CDR3 DNA: TGCAGTGCTAGAGGACTAGCGGAGTACAATGAGCAGTTCTTC; CDR3 protein: CSARGLAEYNEQFF
D gene: .; clone size: .; J gene: TRBJ1-1; V gene: TRBV27; CDR3 DNA: TGTGCCAGCAGTTTTCGGGGGGGGAACACTGAAGCTTTCTTT; CDR3 protein: CASSFRGGNTEAFF
D gene: .; clone size: many; J gene: TRBJ2-1; V gene: TRBV29-1; CDR3 DNA: TGCAGCGTGGGGCAGGCGGCGAACAATGAGCAGTTCTTC; CDR3 protein: CSVGQAANNEQFF
D gene: TRBD1; clone size: .; J gene: TRBJ1-3; V gene: TRBV7-2; CDR3 DNA: TGTGCCAGCAGCGCGCGACAGGGGAGAGTAGACACCATATATTTT; CDR3 protein: CASSARQGRVDTIYF
D gene: .; clone size: .; J gene: TRBJ1-4; V gene: TRBV3-1; CDR3 DNA: TGTGCCAGCAGAGGTAACCCTGAAAAACTGTTTTTT; CDR3 protein: CASRGNPEKLFF
D gene: TRBD1; clone size: .; J gene: TRBJ1-5; V gene: TRBV20-1; CDR3 DNA: TGCAGTGCTAGAGACCGGGACAGTAGCAATCAGCCCCAGCATTTT; CDR3 protein: CSARDRDSSNQPQHF
D gene: .; clone size: .; J gene: TRBJ2-1; V gene: TRBV20-1; CDR3 DNA: TGCAGTGCCGGACCAAGACAGTTCTTC; CDR3 protein: CSAGPRQFF
D gene: .; clone size: .; J gene: TRBJ1-2; V gene: TRBV7-9; CDR3 DNA: TGTGCCAGCAGCCCCTCTTCGGGGCCTCTTGGGGGCTACACCTTC; CDR3 protein: CASSPSSGPLGGYTF
D gene: TRBD1; clone size: .; J gene: TRBJ1-5; V gene: TRBV28; CDR3 DNA: TGTGCCACCGGGGAGCTCGGGACAGGGAATCAGCCCCAGCATTTT; CDR3 protein: CATGELGTGNQPQHF
D gene: TRBD2; clone size: .; J gene: TRBJ2-1; V gene: TRBV9; CDR3 DNA: TGTGCCAGCAGCGTAGCATCGAGCGGGGGGGCCTTGGACAATGAGCAGTTCTTC; CDR3 protein: CASSVASSGGALDNEQFF
D gene: .; clone size: few; J gene: TRBJ2-5; V gene: TRBV30; CDR3 DNA: TGTGCCTGGAGTCCGGACATAGGGGAGACCCAGTACTTC; CDR3 protein: CAWSPDIGETQYF
D gene: .; clone size: .; J gene: TRBJ1-6; V gene: TRBV7-2; CDR3 DNA: TGTGCCAGCAGTCTACCACAGGTTTCACCCCTCCACTTT; CDR3 protein: CASSLPQVSPLHF
D gene: TRBD2; clone size: .; J gene: TRBJ2-2; V gene: TRBV2; CDR3 DNA: TGTGCCAGTAGCGGGGGGGAAGGGGAGCTGTTTTTT; CDR3 protein: CASSGGEGELFF
D gene: TRBD2; clone size: .; J gene: TRBJ2-1; V gene: TRBV20-1; CDR3 DNA: TGCAGTGCTAGAGACCAAGCTAGCGGGGGATACAATGAGCAGTTCTTC; CDR3 protein: CSARDQASGGYNEQFF